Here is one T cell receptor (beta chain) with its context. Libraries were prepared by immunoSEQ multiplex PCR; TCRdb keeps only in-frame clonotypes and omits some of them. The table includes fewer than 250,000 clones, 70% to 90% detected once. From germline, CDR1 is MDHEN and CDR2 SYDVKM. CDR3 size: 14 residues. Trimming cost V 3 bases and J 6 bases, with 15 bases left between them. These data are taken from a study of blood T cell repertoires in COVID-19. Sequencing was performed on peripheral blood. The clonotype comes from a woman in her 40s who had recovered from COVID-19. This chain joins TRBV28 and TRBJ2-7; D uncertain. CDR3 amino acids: CASSLVAGLLEQYF. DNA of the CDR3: TGTGCCAGCAGTTTGGTTGCCGGTTTGCTCGAGCAGTACTTC.